These 19 T cell receptor beta chains share one sample of origin, sequenced in a study of early T cells in non-severe SARS-CoV-2 infection. Each CDR3 protein is one row after TCRdb ran MiXCR on the 5' RACE reads. Of tens of thousands of distinct CDR3 sequences listed, around 9% are singletons. Sequencing used whole blood. All receptors come from an adult who was a healthcare worker with PCR-confirmed SARS-CoV-2 infection or an uninfected control (not recorded which).

Only a few counts were recorded for this clonotype. The V call is TRBV25-1, the J call TRBJ2-2, with D unresolved. This CDR3 is built from 17 residues. Trimming left V 3 bases short and J 3 bases short, with 17 bases between. The V gene's germline CDR1 is MGHDK and CDR2 SYGVNS. The CDR3 DNA reads as TGTGCCAGCAGTGAGGGAAGACTTTTCTTAGACACCGGGGAGCTGTTTTTT. This encodes CASSEGRLFLDTGELFF. Using reference TRBV25-1 and TRBJ2-2 for the parts outside the CDR3, the full variable domain is EADIYQTPRYLVIGTGKKITLECSQTMGHDKMYWYQQDPGMELHLIHYSYGVNSTEKGDLSSESTVSRIRTEHFPLTLESARPSHTSQYLCASSEGRLFLDTGELFFGEGSRLTVL.

The table lists this clonotype with a few counts. One end of the junction does not line up with germline, which may come from a read error. V is TRBV15 and J is TRBJ1-1, with a possible D match to TRBD1 (5 bases). Germline V lookup: CDR1 LNHNV, CDR2 YYDKDF (reference sequence). This CDR3 has 14 residues. This CDR3 is CATSRDLGQDESFF. The DNA for the CDR3 is TGTGCCACCAGCAGAGATCTAGGACAAGATGAATCTTTCTTT.

This clonotype has just a few counts. The chain has TRBV29-1 and TRBJ1-6; 8 bases match TRBD1. J was trimmed by 7 bases and V by 7 bases; bases with no gene match: 6. Germline V gene sequence: CDR1 SQVTM, CDR2 ANQGSEA. The CDR3 runs to 13 residues. The CDR3 region has the DNA TGCAGCGCCCGACAGGGGACAAATTCACCCCTCCACTTT. This encodes CSARQGTNSPLHF. Variable domain in full (rest from reference TRBV29-1 and TRBJ1-6): SAVISQKPSRDICQRGTSLTIQCQVDSQVTMMFWYRQQPGQSLTLIATANQGSEATYESGFVIDKFPISRPNLTFSTLTVSNMSPEDSSIYLCSARQGTNSPLHFGNGTRLTVT.

This clonotype showed up just a few times. V usage is TRBV3-1 and J usage is TRBJ1-5; 7 bases align to TRBD1. The germline V gene has CDR1 LGHDT and CDR2 YNNKEL (reference sequence). Trimming took 0 bases from V and 4 from J; bases not matched to a gene: 3. This CDR3 region has 15 residues. The CDR3 DNA is TGTGCCAGCAGCCAAGACTACAGGGGAAATCAGCCCCAGCATTTT. This codes for CASSQDYRGNQPQHF. Filled out from reference TRBV3-1 and TRBJ1-5, the complete variable domain reads DTAVSQTPKYLVTQMGNDKSIKCEQNLGHDTMYWYKQDSKKFLKIMFSYNNKELIINETVPNRFSPKSPDKAHLNLHINSLELGDSAVYFCASSQDYRGNQPQHFGDGTRLSIL.

This clonotype was recorded many times. The chain has TRBV30 and TRBJ2-3, with 8 bases aligning to TRBD1. V lost 1 base to trimming and J lost 4 bases; unmatched junction nucleotides: 7. Germline V gene lookup returns CDR1 GTSNPN and CDR2 SVGIG (reference sequence). The length of the CDR3 is 15 residues. CDR3 in DNA: TGTGCCTGGAGTGCGTCCAGGGGGCTAGCAGATACGCAGTATTTT. Protein: CAWSASRGLADTQYF.

This clonotype was seen many times. The CDR3 here is CASSPMESTDTQYF. In DNA, the CDR3 is TGTGCCAGCAGTCCCATGGAGAGCACAGATACGCAGTATTTT. The chain combines TRBV7-6 with TRBJ2-3; no reliable D call. Trimming took off 6 bases at V and 0 bases at J, with 10 bases between the two ends. The CDR3 is made up of 14 amino acids. Germline CDR1 is SGHVS and CDR2 is FNYEAQ.

This clonotype was picked up a small number of times. The V and J genes are TRBV6-1 and TRBJ2-2, with D maybe TRBD2 (9 bases). Between the trimmed V and J ends, which lost 4 bases and 4 bases, there was a span of 22 bases. The CDR3 contains 18 residues. Germline CDR1 is MNHNS and CDR2 is SASEGT. CDR3 amino acids: CASSGGGGTGLFTGELFF. In DNA form, the CDR3 reads TGTGCCAGCAGTGGCGGGGGGGGGACAGGATTATTCACCGGGGAGCTGTTTTTT.

This clonotype was recorded at least ten times. The rearrangement links TRBV5-1 to TRBJ1-5; D may be TRBD1 (5 bases). Deletions cut 0 bases from V and 7 bases from J, with 8 bases between. CDR1 is SGHRS and CDR2 is YFSETQ in the germline V gene. This CDR3 region has 13 residues. CDR3 DNA: TGCGCCAGCAGCTTGGGAAGGGACCAGCCCCAGCATTTT. Its protein product is CASSLGRDQPQHF.

The sample holds many counts of this clonotype. At one end, the junction sequence differs from germline, possibly due to a read error. V and J are TRBV7-2 and TRBJ1-3; 7 bases align to TRBD1. The CDR3 length is 14 residues. Germline V gene sequence: CDR1 SGHTA, CDR2 FQGNSA. The CDR3 sequence is CASSLDPDRPTLHF. The CDR3 DNA reads TGTGCCAGCAGCTTAGACCCGGACAGGCCGACTTTACATTTT.

Ten or more counts support this clonotype. The chain is built from TRBV7-9 and TRBJ1-2; D is unresolved. This CDR3 is 12 amino acids long. The V and J ends lost 4 bases and 5 bases respectively, with 8 bases between them. In germline, CDR1 is SEHNR, CDR2 FQNEAQ (reference sequence). DNA of the CDR3: TGTGCCAGCAGCTCCGACGCTTATGGCTACACCTTC. Translated, it gives CASSSDAYGYTF.

This clonotype was seen ten or more times. This chain uses TRBV6-6 with TRBJ2-4; D is possibly TRBD1 or TRBD2 (5 bases each). The CDR3 sequence is 15 residues long. V was pared by 6 bases and J by 7 bases, with 19 bases between. Germline assignment: CDR1 MNHNY and CDR2 SVGAGI (reference sequence). For the CDR3, the DNA is TGTGCCAGCAGAGGGGCCCGGGACGCAGCCAACATTCAGTACTTC. Translated, it gives CASRGARDAANIQYF.

The sample holds many counts of this clonotype. The J gene is TRBJ2-2, the V gene TRBV11-2; tentative D call: TRBD2 (5 bases). This CDR3 has 15 residues. Germline lookup yields CDR1 SGHAT and CDR2 FQNNGV. Trimming stripped 5 bases from V and 6 bases from J, with 16 bases between. The CDR3 DNA sequence: TGTGCCAGCAGCATTCTAGCATCTAGTTCCGGGGAGCTGTTTTTT. This codes for CASSILASSSGELFF. The full variable domain, rest sourced from reference TRBV11-2 and TRBJ2-2, is EAGVAQSPRYKIIEKRQSVAFWCNPISGHATLYWYQQILGQGPKLLIQFQNNGVVDDSQLPKDRFSAERLKGVDSTLKIQPAKLEDSAVYLCASSILASSSGELFFGEGSRLTVL.

A few counts support this clonotype. This chain links TRBV2 with TRBJ1-2; the match to TRBD1 covers 9 bases. Trimming at V came to 2 bases and at J to 10 bases, leaving 2 bases not matched to a gene. This CDR3 has 12 amino acids. Germline V gene sequence: CDR1 SNHLY, CDR2 FYNNEI. CDR3 sequence: CASSENRGHYTF. The CDR3 nucleotides are TGTGCCAGCAGTGAAAACAGGGGGCACTACACCTTC. The variable domain in full, completed from reference TRBV2 and TRBJ1-2, reads EPEVTQTPSHQVTQMGQEVILRCVPISNHLYFYWYRQILGQKVEFLVSFYNNEISEKSEIFDDQFSVERPDGSNFTLKIRSTKLEDSAMYFCASSENRGHYTFGSGTRLTVV.

This clonotype has a count of ten or more. The chain combines TRBV5-5 with TRBJ1-5; D remains ambiguous. V was shortened by 2 bases and J by 7 bases, with 10 bases between the two germline ends. The V gene's germline CDR1 is SGHKS and CDR2 YYEKEE (reference sequence). This CDR3 spans 13 amino acids. In nucleotides, the CDR3 is TGTGCCAGCAGCTTTACGGGTTACCAGCCCCAGCATTTT. Translated: CASSFTGYQPQHF.

This clonotype was counted only a few times. This sequence joins TRBV6-2 or TRBV6-3 and TRBJ1-1, with D tentatively TRBD1 (5 bases). This CDR3 contains 14 residues. CDR1 and CDR2 from the germline V gene are MNHEY and SVGEGT. Trimming took 0 bases from V and 3 from J, leaving 8 bases between them. In DNA form, the CDR3 reads TGTGCCAGCAGTTACTCAGGGGTACACACTGAAGCTTTCTTT. The encoded protein is CASSYSGVHTEAFF.

This clonotype is termed medium-sized. The V call is TRBV5-5, the J call TRBJ1-5; weak D call: TRBD1 (6 bases). Germline loops: CDR1 SGHKS, CDR2 YYEKEE (reference sequence). The V gene lost 3 bases and the J gene lost 3 bases, with 13 bases spanning the gap. The CDR3 totals 15 residues. The DNA for the CDR3 is TGTGCCAGCAGCTGGGACACCTTGAACAATCAGCCCCAGCATTTT. Residues: CASSWDTLNNQPQHF. Full variable domain (remainder filled in from reference TRBV5-5 and TRBJ1-5): DAGVTQSPTHLIKTRGQQVTLRCSPISGHKSVSWYQQVLGQGPQFIFQYYEKEERGRGNFPDRFSARQFPNYSSELNVNALLLGDSALYLCASSWDTLNNQPQHFGDGTRLSIL.

The chain links TRBV12-3 or TRBV12-4 to TRBJ2-3, with D possibly TRBD2 on 6 matching bases. Trimming pared 8 bases from V and 2 bases from J, leaving 14 bases between. The CDR3 has 14 residues. The CDR3 reads CASGRGPNTDTQYF. Here the CDR3 DNA reads TGTGCCAGCGGGCGGGGCCCAAACACAGATACGCAGTATTTT.

There are many counts of this clonotype. V and J are TRBV7-3 and TRBJ2-1; D remains ambiguous. Germline CDR1 SGHTA, CDR2 FQGTGA. This CDR3 is built from 14 residues. The V end was cut by 5 bases, the J end by 0 bases, with 8 bases between. CDR3 loop: CASSLQGSYNEQFF. The CDR3 bases are TGTGCCAGCAGCCTCCAAGGCTCCTACAATGAGCAGTTCTTC.

This clonotype was counted many times. The chain combines TRBV7-9 with TRBJ2-2; D unresolved. Trimming stripped 2 bases from V and 7 bases from J, with 8 bases between. The CDR3 is 13 amino acids. CDR1 is SEHNR and CDR2 is FQNEAQ in the germline V gene (reference sequence). CDR3: CASSLNPVGELFF. CDR3 DNA: TGTGCCAGCAGCTTAAATCCCGTCGGGGAGCTGTTTTTT.